This T cell receptor (beta chain) emerged from a study of T cells in Graves' hyperthyroidism and ophthalmopathy. On the study more broadly: Blood from the periphery was taken at initial diagnosis, before any treatment.

This clonotype was observed at least ten times. After removal of 5 bases from V and 5 bases from J, the junction contained 8 bases not matched to a gene. The CDR3 is 14 residues long. Germline V lookup: CDR1 SGHAT, CDR2 FQNNGV. Amplification yielded TCR beta CDR3 regions, with RNA transcripts as the source. Researchers ran a first-round RT-PCR on the TCR CDR3 using the HTBI primer set. From the multiplex PCR reads, TCRdb called clonotypes with MiXCR, one entry per CDR3 protein. This table has about 710,000 distinct CDR3 sequences, roughly 15% appearing once. The sequence was obtained from a man aged 18 to 29 with Graves' hyperthyroidism. The chain has TRBV11-2 and TRBJ2-5, with 7 bases that match TRBD1. The sequenced sample was blood. The CDR3 loop reads CASSIQGILETQYF. The CDR3 nucleotides read TGTGCCAGCAGCATACAGGGGATTCTGGAGACCCAGTACTTC.